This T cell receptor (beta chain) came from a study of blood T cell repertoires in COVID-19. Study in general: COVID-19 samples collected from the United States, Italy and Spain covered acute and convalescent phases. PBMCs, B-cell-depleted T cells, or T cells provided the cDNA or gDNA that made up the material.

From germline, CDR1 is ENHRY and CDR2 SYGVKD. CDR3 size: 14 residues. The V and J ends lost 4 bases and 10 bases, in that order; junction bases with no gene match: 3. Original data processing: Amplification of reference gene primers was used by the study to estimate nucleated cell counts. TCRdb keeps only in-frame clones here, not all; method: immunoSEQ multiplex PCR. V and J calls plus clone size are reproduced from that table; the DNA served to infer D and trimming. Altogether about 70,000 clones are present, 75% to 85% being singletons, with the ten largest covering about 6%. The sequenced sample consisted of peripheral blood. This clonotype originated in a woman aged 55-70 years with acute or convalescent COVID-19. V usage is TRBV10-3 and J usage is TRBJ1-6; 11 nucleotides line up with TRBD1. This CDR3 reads CAISGTGGESPLHF. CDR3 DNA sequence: TGTGCCATCAGTGGGACAGGGGGCGAATCACCCCTCCACTTT.